What follows is one T cell receptor (beta chain) and its context. V dropped 2 bases and J dropped 9; count of bases not matched to a gene: 13. Germline CDR1 reads MNHEY; CDR2 reads SVGAGI. The CDR3 contains 16 residues. A Seattle source enrolled patients during active infection and followed them longitudinally. These data are taken from a study of blood T cell repertoires in COVID-19. In the study overall: COVID-19 samples collected from the United States, Italy and Spain covered acute and convalescent phases. Sources were T cells, B-cell-depleted T cells, or PBMCs; the material itself was cDNA or gDNA.

As processed by the authors: Reference gene primers were amplified, and this amplification served to estimate nucleated cell counts. Profiled with immunoSEQ multiplex PCR; TCRdb holds only in-frame clones, not every one. V and J calls and clone size follow that table, whereas D and trimming were derived from the DNA. Of roughly 180,000 clones detected, roughly four fifths appear once; the ten largest clones hold 11%. Specimen: peripheral blood. The chain is built from TRBV6-5 and TRBJ1-1; 9 bases fit TRBD1. This sequence was found in a woman aged 40 to 50 with COVID-19, enrolled during active disease. The CDR3, as DNA: TGTGCCAGCAGTTACCACTCCCCGACAGGGGGAATAAAAGCTTTCTTT. It codes for CASSYHSPTGGIKAFF.